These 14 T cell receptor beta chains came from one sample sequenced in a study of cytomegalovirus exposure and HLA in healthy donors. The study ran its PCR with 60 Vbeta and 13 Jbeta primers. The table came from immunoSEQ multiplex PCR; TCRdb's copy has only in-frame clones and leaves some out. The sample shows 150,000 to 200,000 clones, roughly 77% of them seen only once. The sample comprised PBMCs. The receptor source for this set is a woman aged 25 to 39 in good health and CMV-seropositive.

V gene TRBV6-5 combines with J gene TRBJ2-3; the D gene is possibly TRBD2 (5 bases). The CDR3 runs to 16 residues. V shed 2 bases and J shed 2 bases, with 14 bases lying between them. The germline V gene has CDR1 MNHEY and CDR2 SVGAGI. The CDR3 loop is CASSYQSGGPTDTQYF. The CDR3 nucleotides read TGTGCCAGCAGTTACCAGAGCGGAGGCCCCACAGATACGCAGTATTTT.

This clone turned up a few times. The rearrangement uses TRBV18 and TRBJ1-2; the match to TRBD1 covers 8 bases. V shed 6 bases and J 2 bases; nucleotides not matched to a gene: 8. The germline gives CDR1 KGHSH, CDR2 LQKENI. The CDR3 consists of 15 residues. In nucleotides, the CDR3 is TGTGCCAGCTCCAGCTTCAGGGGGCAGAACTATGGCTACACCTTC. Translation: CASSSFRGQNYGYTF.

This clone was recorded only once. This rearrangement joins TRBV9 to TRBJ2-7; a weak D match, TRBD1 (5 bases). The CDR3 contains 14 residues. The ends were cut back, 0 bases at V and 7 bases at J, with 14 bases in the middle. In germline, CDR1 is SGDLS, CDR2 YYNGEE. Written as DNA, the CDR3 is TGTGCCAGCAGCGTAGACCAGGGTTTGAGAGAGCAGTACTTC. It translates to CASSVDQGLREQYF.

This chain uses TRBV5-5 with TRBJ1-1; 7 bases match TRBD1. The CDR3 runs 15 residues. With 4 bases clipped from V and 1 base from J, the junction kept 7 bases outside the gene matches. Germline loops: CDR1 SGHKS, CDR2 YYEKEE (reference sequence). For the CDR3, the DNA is TGTGCCAGCAGCCCATTGACAGGGCCGAACACTGAAGCTTTCTTT. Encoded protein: CASSPLTGPNTEAFF.

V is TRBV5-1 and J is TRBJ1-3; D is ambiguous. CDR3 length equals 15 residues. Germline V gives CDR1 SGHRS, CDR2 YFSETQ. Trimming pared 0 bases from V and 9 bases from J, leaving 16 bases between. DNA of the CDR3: TGCGCCAGCAGCTTGGACAGTACCTCTGCGGGCACCATATATTTT. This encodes CASSLDSTSAGTIYF.

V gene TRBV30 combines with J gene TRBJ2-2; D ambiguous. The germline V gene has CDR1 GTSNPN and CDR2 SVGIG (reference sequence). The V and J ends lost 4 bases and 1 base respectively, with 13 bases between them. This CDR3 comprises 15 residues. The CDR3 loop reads CAWNVDWRNTGELFF. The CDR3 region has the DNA TGTGCCTGGAATGTTGACTGGAGGAACACCGGGGAGCTGTTTTTT.

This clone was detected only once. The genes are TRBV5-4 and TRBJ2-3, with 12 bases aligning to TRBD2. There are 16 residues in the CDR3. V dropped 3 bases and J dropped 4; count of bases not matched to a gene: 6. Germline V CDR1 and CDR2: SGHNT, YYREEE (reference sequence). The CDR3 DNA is TGTGCCAGCAGCTGGGGACTAGCGGGCGCCGCAGATACGCAGTATTTT. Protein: CASSWGLAGAADTQYF.

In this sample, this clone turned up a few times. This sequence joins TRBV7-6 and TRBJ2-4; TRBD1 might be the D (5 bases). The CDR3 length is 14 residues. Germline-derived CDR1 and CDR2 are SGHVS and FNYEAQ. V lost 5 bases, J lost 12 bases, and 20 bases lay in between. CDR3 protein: CASSPLRMRDSQYF. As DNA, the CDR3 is TGTGCCAGCAGCCCTCTGCGTATGAGAGACAGTCAGTACTTC. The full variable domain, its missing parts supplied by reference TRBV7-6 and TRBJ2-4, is GAGVSQSPRYKVTKRGQDVALRCDPISGHVSLYWYRQALGQGPEFLTYFNYEAQQDKSGLPNDRFSAERPEGSISTLTIQRTEQRDSAMYRCASSPLRMRDSQYFGAGTRLSVL.

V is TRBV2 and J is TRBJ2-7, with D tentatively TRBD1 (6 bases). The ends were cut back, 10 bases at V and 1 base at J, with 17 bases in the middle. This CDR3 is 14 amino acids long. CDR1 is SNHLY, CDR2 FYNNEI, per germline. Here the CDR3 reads CAIGGPGSSYEQYF. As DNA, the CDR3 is TGTGCCATAGGGGGTCCCGGTTCTTCCTACGAGCAGTACTTC. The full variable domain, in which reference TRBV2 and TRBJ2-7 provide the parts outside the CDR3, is EPEVTQTPSHQVTQMGQEVILRCVPISNHLYFYWYRQILGQKVEFLVSFYNNEISEKSEIFDDQFSVERPDGSNFTLKIRSTKLEDSAMYFCAIGGPGSSYEQYFGPGTRLTVT.

The CDR3 DNA sequence: TGTGCCAGCAGCTTCGTCGACAGGGCACCCGAGCAGTACTTC. As protein: CASSFVDRAPEQYF. The gene calls are TRBV7-8 and TRBJ2-7; 7 bases fit TRBD1. The CDR3 totals 14 residues. V trimming: 3 bases; J trimming: 6 bases; junction bases outside the gene matches: 8. Looked up from germline, CDR1 is SGHVS and CDR2 is FQNEAQ.

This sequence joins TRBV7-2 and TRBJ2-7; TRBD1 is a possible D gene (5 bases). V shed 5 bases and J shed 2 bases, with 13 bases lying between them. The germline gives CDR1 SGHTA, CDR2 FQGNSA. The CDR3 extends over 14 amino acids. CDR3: CASSPLQGPYEQYF. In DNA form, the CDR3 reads TGTGCCAGCAGCCCCCTCCAGGGTCCCTACGAGCAGTACTTC.

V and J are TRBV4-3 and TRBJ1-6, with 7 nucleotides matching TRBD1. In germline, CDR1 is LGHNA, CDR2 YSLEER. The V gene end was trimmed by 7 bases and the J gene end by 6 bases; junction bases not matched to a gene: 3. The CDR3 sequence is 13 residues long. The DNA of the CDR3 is TGCGCCAGCAACCACAGGGGTAATTCACCCCTCCACTTT. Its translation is CASNHRGNSPLHF.

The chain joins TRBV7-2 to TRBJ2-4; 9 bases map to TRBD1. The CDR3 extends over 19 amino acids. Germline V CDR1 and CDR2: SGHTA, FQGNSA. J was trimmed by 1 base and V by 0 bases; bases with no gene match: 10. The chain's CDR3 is CASSLASGTGSLAKNIQYF. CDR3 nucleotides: TGTGCCAGCAGCTTAGCTTCTGGGACAGGGTCTTTGGCCAAAAACATTCAGTACTTC.

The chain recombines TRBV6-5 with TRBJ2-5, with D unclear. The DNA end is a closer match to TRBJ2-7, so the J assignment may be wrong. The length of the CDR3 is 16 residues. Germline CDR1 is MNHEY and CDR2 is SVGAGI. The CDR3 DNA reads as TGTGCCAGCAGTTATGACCCGGCGGATCCTTGGGGCGAGCAGTACTTC. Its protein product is CASSYDPADPWGEQYF.